This T cell receptor beta chain originates from a study of T cell repertoires in aging, cancer and after chemotherapy. Study at large: Donor ages fell into six groups from 30 or younger up to 70 or older.

TCR beta rearrangements were amplified from peripheral blood genomic DNA. Trimming pared 5 bases from V and 13 bases from J, leaving 15 bases between. The CDR3 contains 13 residues. Multiplex touch-down PCR with TRB-A/B primers amplified rearranged V-D-J TRB sequences. TCRdb called the multiplex PCR reads again in MiXCR, with one record for every CDR3 protein. The data contain roughly 9,000 distinct CDR3 sequences, about two fifths of them singletons. The sequence derives from a human donor with a solid tumor. The V gene is TRBV12-3 or TRBV12-4, the J gene TRBJ1-6; unclear D gene. The sample consisted of blood. CDR3 loop: CASSLIRESPLHF. In DNA form, the CDR3 reads TGTGCCAGCAGTCTTATTAGGGAATCGCCCCTCCACTTT.